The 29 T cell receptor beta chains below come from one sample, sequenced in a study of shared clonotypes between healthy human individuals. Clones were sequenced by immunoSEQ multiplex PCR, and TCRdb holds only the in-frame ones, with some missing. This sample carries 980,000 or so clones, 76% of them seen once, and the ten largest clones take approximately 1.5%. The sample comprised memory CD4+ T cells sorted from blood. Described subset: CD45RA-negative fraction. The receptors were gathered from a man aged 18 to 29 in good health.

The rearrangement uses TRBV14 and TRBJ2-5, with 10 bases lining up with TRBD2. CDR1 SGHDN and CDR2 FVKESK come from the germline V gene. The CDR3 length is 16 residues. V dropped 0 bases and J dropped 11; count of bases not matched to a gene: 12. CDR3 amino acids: CASSQERIAGGPQQYF. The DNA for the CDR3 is TGTGCCAGCAGCCAAGAAAGGATAGCGGGGGGCCCGCAACAGTACTTC.

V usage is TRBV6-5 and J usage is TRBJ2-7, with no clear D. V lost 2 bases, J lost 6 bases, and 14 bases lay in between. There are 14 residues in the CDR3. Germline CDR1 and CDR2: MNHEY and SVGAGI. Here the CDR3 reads CASSYPGRPLEQYF. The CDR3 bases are TGTGCCAGCAGTTACCCCGGGCGCCCCCTCGAGCAGTACTTC.

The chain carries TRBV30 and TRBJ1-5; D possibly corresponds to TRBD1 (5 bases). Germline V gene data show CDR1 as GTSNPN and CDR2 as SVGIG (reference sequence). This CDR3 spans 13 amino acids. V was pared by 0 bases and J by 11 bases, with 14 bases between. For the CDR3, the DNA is TGTGCCTGGAGTGTAGGCCTACAGGAGTCCCAGCATTTT. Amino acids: CAWSVGLQESQHF. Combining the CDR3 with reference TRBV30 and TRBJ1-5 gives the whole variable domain SQTIHQWPATLVQPVGSPLSLECTVEGTSNPNLYWYRQAAGRGLQLLFYSVGIGQISSEVPQNLSASRPQDRQFILSSKKLLLSDSGFYLCAWSVGLQESQHFGDGTRLSIL.

The CDR3 protein is CASSSPGFGAGVPETQYF. CDR3 nucleotides: TGTGCCAGCAGCTCCCCCGGGTTCGGAGCGGGGGTTCCGGAGACCCAGTACTTC. V is TRBV7-9 and J is TRBJ2-5, with TRBD2 matching over 8 bases. CDR1 is SEHNR and CDR2 is FQNEAQ in the germline V gene (reference sequence). CDR3 length equals 18 residues. Trimming at V came to 4 bases and at J to 5 bases, leaving 18 bases not matched to a gene.

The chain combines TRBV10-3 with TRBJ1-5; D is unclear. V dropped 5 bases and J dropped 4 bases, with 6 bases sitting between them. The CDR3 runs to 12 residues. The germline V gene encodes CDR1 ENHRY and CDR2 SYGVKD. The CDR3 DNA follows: TGTGCCATCAGTTCCCGGAATCAGCCCCAGCATTTT. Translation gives CAISSRNQPQHF.

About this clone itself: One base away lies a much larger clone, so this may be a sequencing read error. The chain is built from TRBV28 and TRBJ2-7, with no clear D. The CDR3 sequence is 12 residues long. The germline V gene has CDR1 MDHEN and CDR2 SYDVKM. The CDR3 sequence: CASSLNPYERYF. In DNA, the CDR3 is TGTGCCAGCAGTTTAAATCCCTACGAGCGGTACTTC.

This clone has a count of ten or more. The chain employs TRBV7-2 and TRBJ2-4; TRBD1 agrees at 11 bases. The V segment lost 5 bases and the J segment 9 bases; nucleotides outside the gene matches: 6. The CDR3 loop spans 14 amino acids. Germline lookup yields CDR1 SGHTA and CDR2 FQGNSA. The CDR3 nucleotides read TGTGCCAGCAGCGCCGGGACAGGGGGAGGCATTCAGTACTTC. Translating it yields CASSAGTGGGIQYF.

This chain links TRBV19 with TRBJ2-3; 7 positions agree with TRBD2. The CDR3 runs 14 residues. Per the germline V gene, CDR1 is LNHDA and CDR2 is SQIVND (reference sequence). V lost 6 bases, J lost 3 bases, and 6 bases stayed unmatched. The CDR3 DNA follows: TGTGCCAGTAGACGGCGGGAGATTACAGATACGCAGTATTTT. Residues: CASRRREITDTQYF.

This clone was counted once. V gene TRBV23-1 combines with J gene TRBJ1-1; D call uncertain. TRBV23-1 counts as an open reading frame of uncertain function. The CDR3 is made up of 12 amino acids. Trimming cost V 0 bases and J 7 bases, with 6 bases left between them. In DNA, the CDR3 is TGCGCCAGCAGTCAATCGGGATTTGAAGCTTTCTTT. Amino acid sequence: CASSQSGFEAFF.

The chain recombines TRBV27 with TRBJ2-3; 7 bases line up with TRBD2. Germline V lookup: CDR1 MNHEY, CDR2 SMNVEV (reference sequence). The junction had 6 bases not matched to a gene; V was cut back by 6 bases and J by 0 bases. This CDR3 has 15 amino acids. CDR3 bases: TGTGCCAGCAGCACACATAGCGGGAGCACAGATACGCAGTATTTT. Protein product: CASSTHSGSTDTQYF.

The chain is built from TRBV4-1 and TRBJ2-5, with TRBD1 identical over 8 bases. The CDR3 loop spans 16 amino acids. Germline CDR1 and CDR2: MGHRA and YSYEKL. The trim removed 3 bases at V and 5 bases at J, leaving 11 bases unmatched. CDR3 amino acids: CASSHDPQGASETQYF. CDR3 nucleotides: TGCGCCAGCAGCCATGACCCTCAGGGGGCGTCCGAGACCCAGTACTTC.

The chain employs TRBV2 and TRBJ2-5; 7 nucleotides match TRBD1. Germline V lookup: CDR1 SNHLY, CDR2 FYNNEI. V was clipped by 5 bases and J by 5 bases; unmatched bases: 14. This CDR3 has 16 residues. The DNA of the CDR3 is TGTGCCAGCAGTCTTATGACCACAGGGGTCGGGGAGACCCAGTACTTC. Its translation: CASSLMTTGVGETQYF.

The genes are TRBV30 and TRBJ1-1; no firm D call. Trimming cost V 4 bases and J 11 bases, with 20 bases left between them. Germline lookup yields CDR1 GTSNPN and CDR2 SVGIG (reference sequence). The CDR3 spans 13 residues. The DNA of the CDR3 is TGTGCCTGGATGAGGGCTTCGTGGTACGACGCTTTCTTT. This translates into CAWMRASWYDAFF.

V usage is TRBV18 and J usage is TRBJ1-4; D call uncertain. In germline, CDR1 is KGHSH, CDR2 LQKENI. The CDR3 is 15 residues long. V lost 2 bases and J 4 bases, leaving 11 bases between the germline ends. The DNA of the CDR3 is TGTGCCAGCTCACCAGGAGACTCCTTTAATGAAAAACTGTTTTTT. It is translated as CASSPGDSFNEKLFF. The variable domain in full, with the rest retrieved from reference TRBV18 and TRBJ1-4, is NAGVMQNPRHLVRRRGQEARLRCSPMKGHSHVYWYRQLPEEGLKFMVYLQKENIIDESGMPKERFSAEFPKEGPSILRIQQVVRGDSAAYFCASSPGDSFNEKLFFGSGTQLSVL.

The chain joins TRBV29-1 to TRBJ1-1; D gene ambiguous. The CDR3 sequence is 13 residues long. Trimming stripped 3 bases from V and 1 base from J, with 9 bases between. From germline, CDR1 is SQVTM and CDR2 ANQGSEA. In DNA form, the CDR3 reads TGCAGCGTTGAGCGACAACGGAACACTGAAGCTTTCTTT. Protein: CSVERQRNTEAFF.

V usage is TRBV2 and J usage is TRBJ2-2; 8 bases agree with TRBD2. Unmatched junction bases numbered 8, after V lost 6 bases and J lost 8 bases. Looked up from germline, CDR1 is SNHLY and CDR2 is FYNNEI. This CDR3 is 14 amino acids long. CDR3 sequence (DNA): TGTGCCAGCAGACTTAGCGGGATCACTGGGGAGCTGTTTTTT. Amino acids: CASRLSGITGELFF.

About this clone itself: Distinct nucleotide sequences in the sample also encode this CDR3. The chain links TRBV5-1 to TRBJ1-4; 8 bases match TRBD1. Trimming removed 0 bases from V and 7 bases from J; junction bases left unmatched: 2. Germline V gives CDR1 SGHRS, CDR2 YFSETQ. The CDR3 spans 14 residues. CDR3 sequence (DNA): TGCGCCAGCAGCTTGGAAGGACAGGGTGAAAAACTGTTTTTT. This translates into CASSLEGQGEKLFF.

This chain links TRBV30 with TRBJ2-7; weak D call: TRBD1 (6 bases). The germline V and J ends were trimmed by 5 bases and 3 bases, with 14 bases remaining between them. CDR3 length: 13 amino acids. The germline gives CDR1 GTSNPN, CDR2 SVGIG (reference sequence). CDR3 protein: CAWSRGHYYEQYF. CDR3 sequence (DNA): TGTGCCTGGTCACGGGGACACTACTACGAGCAGTACTTC.

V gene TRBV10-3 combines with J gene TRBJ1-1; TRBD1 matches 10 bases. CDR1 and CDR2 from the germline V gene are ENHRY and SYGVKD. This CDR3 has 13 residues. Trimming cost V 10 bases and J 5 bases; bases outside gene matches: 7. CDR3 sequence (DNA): TGTGCCACCCTGGGACAGGGGAAAACTGAAGCTTTCTTT. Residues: CATLGQGKTEAFF.

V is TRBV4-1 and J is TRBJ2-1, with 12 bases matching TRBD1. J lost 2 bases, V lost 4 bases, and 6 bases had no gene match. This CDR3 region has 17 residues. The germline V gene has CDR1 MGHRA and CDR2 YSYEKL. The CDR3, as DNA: TGCGCCAGCAGCCGGGGACAGGGGGCGAACCCCTACAATGAGCAGTTCTTC. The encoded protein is CASSRGQGANPYNEQFF.

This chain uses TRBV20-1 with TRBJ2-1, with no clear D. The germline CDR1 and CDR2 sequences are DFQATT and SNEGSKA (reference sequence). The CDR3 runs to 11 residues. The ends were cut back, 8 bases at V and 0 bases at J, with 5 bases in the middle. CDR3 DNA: TGCAGTAAATTCTCCTACAATGAGCAGTTCTTC. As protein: CSKFSYNEQFF.

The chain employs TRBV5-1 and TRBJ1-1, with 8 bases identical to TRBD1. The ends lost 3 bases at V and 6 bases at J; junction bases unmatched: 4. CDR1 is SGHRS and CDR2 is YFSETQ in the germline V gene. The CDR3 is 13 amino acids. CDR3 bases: TGCGCCAGCAGCTGGGACAGGCGGGCTGAAGCTTTCTTT. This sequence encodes CASSWDRRAEAFF.

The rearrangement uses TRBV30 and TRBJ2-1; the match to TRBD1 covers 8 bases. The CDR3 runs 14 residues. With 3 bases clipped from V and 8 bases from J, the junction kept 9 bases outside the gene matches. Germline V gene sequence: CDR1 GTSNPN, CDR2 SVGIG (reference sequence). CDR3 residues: CAWRKGQGRYEQFF. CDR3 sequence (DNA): TGTGCCTGGAGGAAAGGACAGGGAAGATATGAGCAGTTCTTC.

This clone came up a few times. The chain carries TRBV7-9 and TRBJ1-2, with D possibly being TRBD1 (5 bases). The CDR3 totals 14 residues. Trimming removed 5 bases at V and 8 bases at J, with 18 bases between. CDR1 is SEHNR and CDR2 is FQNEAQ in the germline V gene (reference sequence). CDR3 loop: CASSPKGPFRGYTF. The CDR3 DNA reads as TGTGCCAGCAGCCCAAAGGGACCGTTTAGGGGCTACACCTTC.

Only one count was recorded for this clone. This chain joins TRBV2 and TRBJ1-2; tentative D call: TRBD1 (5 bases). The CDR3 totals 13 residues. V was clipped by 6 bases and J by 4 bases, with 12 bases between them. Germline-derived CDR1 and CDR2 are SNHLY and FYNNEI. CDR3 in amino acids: CASRDRGAYGYTF. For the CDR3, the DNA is TGTGCCAGCAGAGACAGAGGGGCCTATGGCTACACCTTC.

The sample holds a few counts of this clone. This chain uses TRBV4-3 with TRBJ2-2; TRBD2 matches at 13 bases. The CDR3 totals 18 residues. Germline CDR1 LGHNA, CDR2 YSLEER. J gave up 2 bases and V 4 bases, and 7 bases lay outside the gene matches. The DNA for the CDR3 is TGCGCCAGCAGCCGCCGGACTAGCGGGAGAACAAACACCGGGGAGCTGTTTTTT. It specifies CASSRRTSGRTNTGELFF.

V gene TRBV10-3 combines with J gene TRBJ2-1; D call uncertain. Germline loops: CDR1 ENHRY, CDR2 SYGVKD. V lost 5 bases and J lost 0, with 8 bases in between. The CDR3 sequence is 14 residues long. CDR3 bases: TGTGCCATCAGTCCTCAAAGCTCCTACAATGAGCAGTTCTTC. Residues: CAISPQSSYNEQFF.

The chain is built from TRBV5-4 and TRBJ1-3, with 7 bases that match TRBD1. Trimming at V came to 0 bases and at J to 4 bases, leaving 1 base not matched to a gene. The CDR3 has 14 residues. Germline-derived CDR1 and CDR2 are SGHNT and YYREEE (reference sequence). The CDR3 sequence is CASSLGDRGNTIYF. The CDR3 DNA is TGTGCCAGCAGCTTGGGGGACAGAGGAAACACCATATATTTT. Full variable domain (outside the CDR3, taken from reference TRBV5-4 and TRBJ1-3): ETGVTQSPTHLIKTRGQQVTLRCSSQSGHNTVSWYQQALGQGPQFIFQYYREEENGRGNFPPRFSGLQFPNYSSELNVNALELDDSALYLCASSLGDRGNTIYFGEGSWLTVV.

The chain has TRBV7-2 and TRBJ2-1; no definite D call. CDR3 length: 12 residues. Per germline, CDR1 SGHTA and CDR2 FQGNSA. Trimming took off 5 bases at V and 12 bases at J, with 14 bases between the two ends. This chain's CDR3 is CASSPESRSQFF. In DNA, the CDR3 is TGTGCCAGCAGCCCCGAGTCGAGGTCGCAGTTCTTC.